One T cell receptor beta chain is described in this entry. What it binds is not known. The ends were cut back, 6 bases at V and 0 bases at J, with 4 bases in the middle. This CDR3 comprises 12 residues. Germline CDR1 and CDR2: MNHEY and SVGAGI. Assay: immunoSEQ multiplex PCR; the TCRdb copy retains only in-frame clones and omits some. This sample has 65,000 to 80,000 clones, with about 89% found just once. The data derive from a study of OX40 agonist ivuxolimab in advanced cancers. Study as a whole: The patients got ivuxolimab, which is an agonistic anti-OX40 (CD134) antibody. Two patients with cutaneous melanoma and one with hepatocellular carcinoma, three in total, showed partial responses. Regarding the study as a whole: Undetermined was the antigen specificity of the expanded peripheral T cells. With doses of 0.1 to 3.0 mg/kg, CD4+ and CD8+ blood T cells had undergone clonal expansion by week 6.

Sequenced material: CD4+ or CD8+ T cells sorted from blood, taken in a trial of the OX40 agonist ivuxolimab. V is TRBV6-5 and J is TRBJ2-3; D gene uncertain. This receptor was taken from an adult with an advanced solid tumor such as melanoma, head and neck, liver or kidney cancer. CDR3 in DNA: TGTGCCAGCAGGGAGAGCACAGATACGCAGTATTTT. The encoded protein is CASRESTDTQYF.